This T cell receptor (beta chain) was recovered during a study of OX40 agonist ivuxolimab in advanced cancers. About the research overall: Patients were treated with ivuxolimab, an agonistic anti-OX40 (CD134) antibody.

TCRdb's table, derived via immunoSEQ multiplex PCR, lists solely in-frame clones and lacks some. The sample has 90,000 or so clones, 70% to 90% seen once. With regard to this clone: Its antigen is still unknown.

Study-level points and caveats: Part of the nonresponder group also had normalized T-cell clonal expansion that was low. At 0.1 to 3.0 mg/kg and by week 6, CD4+ and CD8+ T cells in the blood had expanded clonally.

With 4 bases clipped from V and 6 bases from J, the junction kept 11 bases outside the gene matches. This CDR3 comprises 17 residues. Germline assignment: CDR1 SEHNR and CDR2 FQNEAQ (reference sequence). The receptor comes from an adult with an advanced solid tumor such as melanoma, head and neck, liver or kidney cancer. The source was CD4+ or CD8+ T cells sorted from blood, collected in a trial of the OX40 agonist ivuxolimab. The chain employs TRBV7-9 and TRBJ2-3; 12 nucleotides agree with TRBD2. Here the CDR3 reads CASSYPSGRAAGDTQYF. In nucleotides, the CDR3 is TGTGCCAGCAGCTATCCTAGCGGGAGGGCCGCGGGGGATACGCAGTATTTT.